Listed here are 26 T cell receptor beta chains from one sample, sequenced in a study of blood T cell repertoires in COVID-19. The repertoire was sequenced with immunoSEQ multiplex PCR; TCRdb's copy has only in-frame clones and lacks some. The sample consists of roughly 250,000 clones, 80% to 90% of them appearing once. The sample taken for sequencing was PBMCs or T cells enriched from blood (not recorded which). The receptor source for this set is a middle-aged man who had been exposed to COVID-19.

The gene calls are TRBV28 and TRBJ2-5; 7 positions agree with TRBD2. Germline V gene lookup returns CDR1 MDHEN and CDR2 SYDVKM. This CDR3 is 15 amino acids long. J gave up 5 bases and V 5 bases, and 11 bases lay outside the gene matches. In nucleotides, the CDR3 is TGTGCCAGCAGTCTCCCAGGGTCCGGGGGGGAGACCCAGTACTTC. Translation gives CASSLPGSGGETQYF.

The chain couples TRBV5-1 to TRBJ1-2; 8 bases map to TRBD1. The length of the CDR3 is 12 residues. Germline trimming cut 7 bases from V and 8 bases from J; bases unmatched to any gene: 7. CDR1 is SGHRS and CDR2 is YFSETQ in the germline V gene. This chain's CDR3 is CASSLQGEGYTF. In DNA form, the CDR3 reads TGCGCCAGCTCCCTACAGGGGGAAGGCTACACCTTC.

In this sample, this clone turned up a few times. The chain has TRBV9 and TRBJ1-5; D ambiguous. V was clipped by 0 bases and J by 5 bases, with 6 bases between them. The CDR3 consists of 13 residues. The germline gives CDR1 SGDLS, CDR2 YYNGEE. The CDR3 reads CASSVAADQPQHF. CDR3 in DNA: TGTGCCAGCAGCGTAGCTGCGGATCAGCCCCAGCATTTT.

This clone turned up a few times. J is TRBJ2-6 and V is TRBV4-2; tentative D call: TRBD2 (5 bases). The V gene's germline CDR1 is LGHNA and CDR2 YNFKEQ. Between the trimmed V and J ends, which lost 0 bases and 3 bases, there was a span of 9 bases. The CDR3 has 16 residues. CDR3 coding DNA: TGTGCCAGCAGCCAAGATTTAGGGAGTGGGGCCAACGTCCTGACTTTC. This gives the protein CASSQDLGSGANVLTF.

This clone was picked up one time. J is TRBJ1-4 and V is TRBV5-1; unclear D gene. The CDR3 loop spans 16 amino acids. CDR1 is SGHRS, CDR2 YFSETQ, per germline. Trimming stripped 0 bases from V and 3 bases from J, with 12 bases between. The CDR3: CASSLASGGSNEKLFF. CDR3 sequence (DNA): TGCGCCAGCAGCTTGGCCTCGGGAGGGTCTAATGAAAAACTGTTTTTT.

V gene TRBV6-5 combines with J gene TRBJ2-5; the match to TRBD1 covers 8 bases. The CDR3 has 13 amino acids. Germline loops: CDR1 MNHEY, CDR2 SVGAGI. V gave up 7 bases and J gave up 5 bases; unmatched junction bases: 6. The CDR3 region is CASTWQGAETQYF. The CDR3, as DNA: TGTGCCAGCACCTGGCAGGGGGCTGAGACCCAGTACTTC.

The CDR3 is CASRFWTGWSSYEQYF. CDR3 sequence (DNA): TGTGCAAGTCGCTTTTGGACAGGGTGGAGTTCTTACGAGCAGTACTTC. This chain joins TRBV12-2 and TRBJ2-7; the D segment call TRBD1 is taken from the table without a DNA check. TRBV12-2 is labeled a pseudogene. The CDR3 has 16 residues.

The chain joins TRBV5-1 to TRBJ1-3, with 10 bases matching TRBD1. Per germline, CDR1 SGHRS and CDR2 YFSETQ. The CDR3 totals 17 residues. The ends lost 0 bases at V and 2 bases at J; junction bases unmatched: 5. The DNA of the CDR3 is TGCGCCAGCAGCTTGGTGGGACAGGGGACCGCTGGAAACACCATATATTTT. It codes for CASSLVGQGTAGNTIYF.

The chain joins TRBV14 to TRBJ2-1; D perhaps matches TRBD2 (5 bases). The CDR3 is 18 residues long. Trimming cost V 1 base and J 0 bases, with 16 bases left between them. Per the germline V gene, CDR1 is SGHDN and CDR2 is FVKESK. The CDR3, as DNA: TGTGCCAGCAGCCAAGGATGGCAGCGGAAGAGCTCCTACAATGAGCAGTTCTTC. The encoded protein is CASSQGWQRKSSYNEQFF.

The rearrangement joins TRBV18 to TRBJ1-4, with 8 bases fitting TRBD1. Germline V gene sequence: CDR1 KGHSH, CDR2 LQKENI. V shed 1 base and J 8 bases; nucleotides not matched to a gene: 6. The CDR3 spans 15 residues. CDR3 coding DNA: TGTGCCAGCTCACCACAACAGGGGGTAGGAGAAAAACTGTTTTTT. It yields the protein CASSPQQGVGEKLFF. Supplemented by reference TRBV18 and TRBJ1-4, the full variable domain reads NAGVMQNPRHLVRRRGQEARLRCSPMKGHSHVYWYRQLPEEGLKFMVYLQKENIIDESGMPKERFSAEFPKEGPSILRIQQVVRGDSAAYFCASSPQQGVGEKLFFGSGTQLSVL.

This clone was seen just once. The chain carries TRBV12-5 and TRBJ1-5; 9 positions match TRBD1. Unmatched junction bases numbered 7, after V lost 1 base and J lost 3 bases. Germline CDR1 and CDR2: LGHNT and FRNRAP. The CDR3 covers 17 residues. DNA of the CDR3: TGTGCTAGTGGTTTGGGGGCGGGACAGGGATTCAATCAGCCCCAGCATTTT. It encodes CASGLGAGQGFNQPQHF. The full variable domain, completed using reference TRBV12-5 and TRBJ1-5, is DARVTQTPRHKVTEMGQEVTMRCQPILGHNTVFWYRQTMMQGLELLAYFRNRAPLDDSGMPKDRFSAEMPDATLATLKIQPSEPRDSAVYFCASGLGAGQGFNQPQHFGDGTRLSIL.

The chain carries TRBV30 and TRBJ1-6; D is possibly TRBD1 (5 bases). Trimming cost V 3 bases and J 4 bases, with 16 bases left between them. This CDR3 contains 16 residues. The germline gives CDR1 GTSNPN, CDR2 SVGIG (reference sequence). CDR3 sequence: CAWRINQGTYNSPLHF. The CDR3 DNA reads as TGTGCCTGGAGAATAAACCAAGGGACTTATAATTCACCCCTCCACTTT.

The chain is built from TRBV5-1 and TRBJ2-5; 10 positions match TRBD1. Germline CDR1 SGHRS, CDR2 YFSETQ. This CDR3 has 14 residues. The junction had 1 base not matched to a gene; V was cut back by 5 bases and J by 0 bases. In nucleotides, the CDR3 is TGCGCCAGCAGGGGACAGGGGAACCAAGAGACCCAGTACTTC. This codes for CASRGQGNQETQYF.

The gene calls are TRBV19 and TRBJ2-1; a possible D gene is TRBD2 (6 bases). CDR1 is LNHDA and CDR2 is SQIVND in the germline V gene (reference sequence). V was shortened by 4 bases and J by 8 bases, with 15 bases between the two germline ends. The CDR3 sequence is 14 residues long. The CDR3 is CASSTPGLYYEQFF. Here the CDR3 DNA reads TGTGCCAGTAGTACCCCGGGACTGTATTATGAGCAGTTCTTC.

The chain links TRBV5-4 to TRBJ1-2, with TRBD1 matching over 8 bases. J was trimmed by 4 bases and V by 4 bases; bases with no gene match: 9. The germline gives CDR1 SGHNT, CDR2 YYREEE (reference sequence). This CDR3 is 15 amino acids long. This chain's CDR3 is CASSASGGEGYGYTF. DNA for the CDR3: TGTGCCAGCAGCGCCTCAGGGGGCGAGGGCTATGGCTACACCTTC.

The chain couples TRBV14 to TRBJ2-5; 8 bases fit TRBD1. Germline CDR1 reads SGHDN; CDR2 reads FVKESK. The V segment lost 4 bases and the J segment 7 bases; nucleotides outside the gene matches: 8. The CDR3 runs 14 residues. CDR3 bases: TGTGCCAGCAGCCCAGGGGGCGGAATAGTGACCCAGTACTTC. It encodes CASSPGGGIVTQYF.

This clone has only one observation. This sequence joins TRBV12-5 and TRBJ1-3; 9 bases map to TRBD1. Germline V gene data show CDR1 as LGHNT and CDR2 as FRNRAP. This CDR3 is 19 amino acids long. J lost 4 bases, V lost 1 base, and 14 bases had no gene match. The DNA of the CDR3 is TGTGCTAGTGGTTTGGATAGTGGACAGGGGTATACTCAGGGAAACACCATATATTTT. This gives the protein CASGLDSGQGYTQGNTIYF.

The count of this clone is one. The chain joins TRBV10-3 to TRBJ1-6; maybe TRBD1 (5 bases). Germline V gives CDR1 ENHRY, CDR2 SYGVKD. This CDR3 is built from 12 residues. V lost 8 bases and J lost 17, with 19 bases in between. CDR3 DNA sequence: TGTGCCATCGCGGCCAATCCCAGACAGTTCCACTTT. This gives the protein CAIAANPRQFHF.

The chain joins TRBV7-2 to TRBJ1-4; a possible D gene is TRBD1 (6 bases). The CDR3 consists of 13 residues. V was shortened by 5 bases and J by 8 bases, with 12 bases between the two germline ends. The germline V gene encodes CDR1 SGHTA and CDR2 FQGNSA. The CDR3 spells CASSPGQREKLFF. CDR3 sequence (DNA): TGTGCCAGCAGCCCGGGACAACGGGAAAAACTGTTTTTT.

The J gene is TRBJ1-1, the V gene TRBV12-3 or TRBV12-4, with D hard to call. The CDR3 has 13 amino acids. V lost 3 bases and J 2 bases, leaving 7 bases between the germline ends. This CDR3 reads CASSFRPNTEAFF. The CDR3 region has the DNA TGTGCCAGCAGTTTCAGGCCTAACACTGAAGCTTTCTTT.

The rearrangement links TRBV28 to TRBJ2-5; D possibly corresponds to TRBD2 (6 bases). With 6 bases removed from V and 2 bases from J, the gap between germline ends came to 13 bases. This CDR3 comprises 14 residues. Germline CDR1 is MDHEN and CDR2 is SYDVKM. Here the CDR3 reads CASRAWREQETQYF. CDR3 bases: TGTGCCAGCAGGGCTTGGAGGGAACAAGAGACCCAGTACTTC. The variable domain in full, with the rest retrieved from reference TRBV28 and TRBJ2-5, is DVKVTQSSRYLVKRTGEKVFLECVQDMDHENMFWYRQDPGLGLRLIYFSYDVKMKEKGDIPEGYSVSREKKERFSLILESASTNQTSMYLCASRAWREQETQYFGPGTRLLVL.

V and J are TRBV5-1 and TRBJ1-5; 8 bases are a match to TRBD1. V lost 0 bases and J lost 6; bases outside the gene matches: 2. The CDR3 has 14 residues. Germline V gene sequence: CDR1 SGHRS, CDR2 YFSETQ. In DNA, the CDR3 is TGCGCCAGCAGCTTGGGACAGGGGACTCAGCCCCAGCATTTT. This translates into CASSLGQGTQPQHF.

This clone was seen more than once but under ten times. The CDR3 reads CARLDSAISYEQYF. CDR3 in DNA: TGTGCCCGCCTCGACAGCGCCATCTCCTACGAGCAGTACTTC. The chain joins TRBV21-1 to TRBJ2-7; the listed D gene, TRBD1, was not tested against the DNA. TRBV21-1 corresponds to a pseudogene. CDR3 length: 14 residues.

The J gene is TRBJ1-3, the V gene TRBV10-1, with TRBD1 identical over 8 bases. The CDR3 is 17 amino acids. The germline CDR1 and CDR2 sequences are WNHNN and SYGVQD (reference sequence). Trimming at V came to 3 bases and at J to 1 base, leaving 8 bases not matched to a gene. CDR3 in DNA: TGCGCCAGCAGTGAACGGACAGGGCCTCCATCTGGAAACACCATATATTTT. Residues: CASSERTGPPSGNTIYF.

Only a few counts were recorded for this clone. The chain combines TRBV7-3 with TRBJ2-7; 9 bases line up with TRBD1. Germline assignment: CDR1 SGHTA and CDR2 FQGTGA. The CDR3 spans 19 residues. Trimming cost V 1 base and J 2 bases; bases outside gene matches: 15. This CDR3 reads CASSLMATFGTGKTYEQYF. The CDR3 bases are TGTGCCAGCAGCTTAATGGCCACATTCGGGACAGGGAAAACCTACGAGCAGTACTTC.

The rearrangement links TRBV11-2 to TRBJ2-2; D is undetermined. The V end was cut by 4 bases, the J end by 4 bases, with 10 bases between. Germline V gene data show CDR1 as SGHAT and CDR2 as FQNNGV. There are 14 residues in the CDR3. CDR3 in amino acids: CASSSIQSTGELFF. The CDR3 coding sequence is TGTGCCAGCAGCTCCATCCAATCCACCGGGGAGCTGTTTTTT. Using reference TRBV11-2 and TRBJ2-2 for the parts outside the CDR3, the full variable domain is EAGVAQSPRYKIIEKRQSVAFWCNPISGHATLYWYQQILGQGPKLLIQFQNNGVVDDSQLPKDRFSAERLKGVDSTLKIQPAKLEDSAVYLCASSSIQSTGELFFGEGSRLTVL.